This is a list of T cell receptor beta chains from one sample in a study of beta chain features in type 1 diabetes. Clones were read by immunoSEQ multiplex PCR, and TCRdb kept only the in-frame ones, dropping some. The sample yields under 300,000 clones, 16% seen once. The sequencing sample was made of naive CD4+ T cells from blood. Every receptor here comes from a man aged 25-40 years with type 1 diabetes. The CDR3 runs from the conserved cysteine through the conserved F or W. D genes are given only for firm matches. The listing skips clone size in some rows; elsewhere it reads once, few, many or a size class.

>TRBJ2-5|few|TRBV9|14|-
CASSVGFRVETQYF
TGTGCCAGCAGCGTAGGTTTCAGAGTAGAGACCCAGTACTTC
>TRBJ1-2|few|TRBV30|13|TRBD1
CAWVPGTGFGYTF
TGTGCCTGGGTACCCGGGACAGGGTTTGGCTACACCTTC
>TRBJ2-3|few|TRBV30|15|TRBD2
CAWAGLAGYTDTQYF
TGTGCCTGGGCGGGACTAGCGGGATACACAGATACGCAGTATTTT
>TRBJ2-5|-|TRBV7-6|15|TRBD2
CASTPGGRGKETQYF
TGTGCCAGCACTCCCGGCGGGAGGGGTAAAGAGACCCAGTACTTC
>TRBJ1-3|-|TRBV30|12|-
CAWSASGNTIYF
TGTGCCTGGAGTGCAAGTGGAAACACCATATATTTT
>TRBJ2-3|-|TRBV19|15|-
CASSPRRGPSDTQYF
TGTGCCAGTAGTCCCCGACGGGGTCCTTCAGATACGCAGTATTTT
>TRBJ2-1|-|TRBV19|14|TRBD1
CASSPGDRVAEQFF
TGTGCCAGTAGTCCGGGGGACAGGGTAGCCGAGCAGTTCTTC
>TRBJ2-3|-|TRBV2|13|-
CASSFRHTDTQYF
TGTGCCAGCAGTTTCCGGCACACAGATACGCAGTATTTT
>TRBJ2-4|few|TRBV15|14|-
CATSRPLTQNIQYF
TGTGCCACCAGCAGACCCTTGACTCAAAACATTCAGTACTTC
>TRBJ2-5|-|TRBV19|14|-
CASSTGISSETQYF
TGTGCCAGTAGTACAGGGATCTCGTCGGAGACCCAGTACTTC
>TRBJ1-4|-|TRBV28|15|TRBD1
CASSLVGGGLEKLFF
TGTGCCAGCAGCCTGGTAGGAGGGGGCCTAGAAAAACTGTTTTTT
>TRBJ2-5|few|TRBV27|14|-
CASSFWQGGETQYF
TGTGCCAGCAGTTTTTGGCAGGGAGGAGAGACCCAGTACTTC
>TRBJ2-4|few|TRBV11-2|15|-
CASSQQGGGKNIQYF
TGTGCCAGCAGCCAGCAGGGGGGAGGCAAAAACATTCAGTACTTC
>TRBJ2-7|-|TRBV5-1|13|-
CASSLGLPGEQYF
TGCGCCAGCAGCTTGGGACTCCCTGGCGAGCAGTACTTC
>TRBJ1-5|-|TRBV29-1|13|-
CSVDPGLGQPQHF
TGCAGCGTTGATCCGGGTCTCGGGCAGCCCCAGCATTTT
>TRBJ2-4|-|TRBV20-1|11|-
CSARDNHLRHF
TGCAGTGCTAGAGATAACCACCTTCGGCACTTC
>TRBJ2-5|few|TRBV12-5|15|-
CASGLGWRDSQTQYF
TGTGCTAGTGGTCTGGGATGGCGGGACTCTCAGACCCAGTACTTC
>TRBJ1-5|-|TRBV4-2|15|-
CASSAPGQGHQPQHF
TGTGCCAGCAGCGCCCCGGGACAAGGGCATCAGCCCCAGCATTTT
>TRBJ2-7|-|TRBV28|13|TRBD2
CASRRTSGIEQYF
TGTGCCAGCAGACGGACTAGCGGAATAGAGCAGTACTTC
>TRBJ2-3|-|TRBV2|15|-
CASSERLPGRNTQYF
TGTGCCAGCAGTGAGAGGCTCCCCGGCAGGAATACGCAGTATTTT
>TRBJ2-3|-|TRBV10-3|17|-
CAISGVLGQSQPDTQYF
TGTGCCATCAGTGGAGTCCTCGGACAGTCACAACCAGATACGCAGTATTTT
>TRBJ1-1|-|TRBV30|12|-
CAWGGQNTEAFF
TGTGCCTGGGGGGGACAGAACACTGAAGCTTTCTTT
>TRBJ1-1|-|TRBV29-1|13|-
CSVDEWAGTEAFF
TGCAGCGTTGATGAGTGGGCAGGCACTGAAGCTTTCTTT
>TRBJ2-1|few|TRBV5-1|16|TRBD1
CASSLGTGFSYNEQFF
TGCGCCAGCAGCTTGGGGACAGGGTTCTCCTACAATGAGCAGTTCTTC
>TRBJ2-7|-|TRBV28|14|TRBD2
CASSVLGEGYEQYF
TGTGCCAGCAGCGTTCTCGGGGAGGGCTACGAGCAGTACTTC
>TRBJ2-7|few|TRBV10-1|13|TRBD1
CASSRGQAYEQYF
TGCGCCAGCAGCCGGGGACAGGCCTACGAGCAGTACTTC
>TRBJ2-5|-|TRBV14|16|-
CASTPLGSVSQETQYF
TGTGCCAGCACCCCTCTCGGGAGCGTTAGTCAAGAGACCCAGTACTTC
>TRBJ1-4|few|TRBV29-1|12|-
CSGGDLGEKLFF
TGCAGCGGAGGGGACCTGGGTGAAAAACTGTTTTTT
>TRBJ2-3|-|TRBV6-5|15|TRBD1
CASSLQGQSTDTQYF
TGTGCCAGCAGTTTACAGGGACAGAGCACAGATACGCAGTATTTT
>TRBJ2-1|few|TRBV4-2|11|-
CASSDGTEQFF
TGTGCCAGCAGCGACGGGACAGAGCAGTTCTTC
>TRBJ2-7|few|TRBV28|12|TRBD2
CASTSGRREQYF
TGTGCCAGCACCAGCGGGAGGCGCGAGCAGTACTTC
>TRBJ2-7|few|TRBV29-1|14|-
CSVDVRTGNYEQYF
TGCAGCGTTGATGTACGAACGGGAAACTACGAGCAGTACTTC
>TRBJ2-1|few|TRBV28|14|-
CASSTLPSHNEQFF
TGTGCCAGCAGTACCCTACCCTCCCACAATGAGCAGTTCTTC
>TRBJ2-5|-|TRBV7-9|12|-
CASSRPSETQYF
TGTGCCAGCAGCCGGCCAAGTGAGACCCAGTACTTC
>TRBJ2-3|-|TRBV10-3|13|-
CAIRGEGTDTQYF
TGTGCCATCAGAGGGGAGGGCACAGATACGCAGTATTTT